The following is a T cell receptor beta chain sequence with its context. Its antigen remains unidentified. Sequencing was performed with immunoSEQ multiplex PCR; in TCRdb, only in-frame clones are kept and a portion is missing. Among tens of thousands of clones listed, around 81% were seen once. The sample originates from a study of T cell responses to AZD1222 COVID-19 vaccine. The overall study: Pooling covered second doses at about 4 or about 12 weeks.

Germline CDR1 is SGHKS and CDR2 is YYEKEE (reference sequence). The CDR3 is 15 amino acids. Trimming removed 4 bases at V and 2 bases at J, with 13 bases between. Overall study results and limits: A mostly white British donor set with more females was recruited, and clonal diversity was possibly underestimated. With dominance at 160-218 and 743-854, vaccine-associated CD4 TCRs spanned spike. Only five to seven AZD1222 recipients were seropositive at baseline.

The origin of this receptor is an adult in good health. The sequencing here drew on peripheral blood, taken on day 0 of AZD1222 vaccination. The chain carries TRBV5-5 and TRBJ1-5; D unclear. CDR3 in DNA: TGTGCCAGCAGCACGACCGGGAATCGCAATCAGCCCCAGCATTTT. Amino acids: CASSTTGNRNQPQHF.